The 24 T cell receptor beta chains given below trace back to one sample, sequenced in a study of blood T cell repertoires in COVID-19. The protocol was immunoSEQ multiplex PCR, while the TCRdb copy is restricted to in-frame clones and leaves out a portion. The data show some 200,000 clones, with about 86% seen just once and 0.78% held by the top ten. The sequencing input was peripheral blood. These receptors came from a woman aged 70 to 79 with acute or convalescent COVID-19.

The V and J genes are TRBV7-2 and TRBJ2-1; possibly TRBD1 for D (5 bases). The CDR3 contains 15 residues. Germline loops: CDR1 SGHTA, CDR2 FQGNSA. V was pared by 3 bases and J by 2 bases, with 11 bases between. The CDR3 DNA reads TGTGCCAGCAGCTTGGCTAGGGGCGCCTACAATGAGCAGTTCTTC. Translated, it gives CASSLARGAYNEQFF.

V is TRBV5-6 and J is TRBJ2-5; D is perhaps TRBD1 (6 bases). Germline V gives CDR1 SGHDT, CDR2 YYEEEE. The ends were cut back, 2 bases at V and 8 bases at J, with 16 bases in the middle. The CDR3 covers 14 residues. CDR3 residues: CASSFSGTGQTQYF. The DNA of the CDR3 is TGTGCCAGCAGCTTTTCGGGTACAGGGCAAACCCAGTACTTC.

Only one count was recorded for this clone. The chain links TRBV7-2 to TRBJ2-1; D is possibly TRBD1 (6 bases). Germline-derived CDR1 and CDR2 are SGHTA and FQGNSA. This CDR3 spans 16 amino acids. V was clipped by 1 base and J by 9 bases, with 19 bases between them. CDR3 in DNA: TGTGCCAGCAGCTTAGTCGGTACAGGGTCGGTGGGTGAGCAGTTCTTC. This sequence encodes CASSLVGTGSVGEQFF.

This chain joins TRBV5-4 and TRBJ2-1, with 11 bases lining up with TRBD1. The CDR3 sequence is 14 residues long. The V and J ends lost 3 bases and 8 bases, in that order; junction bases with no gene match: 4. Germline-derived CDR1 and CDR2 are SGHNT and YYREEE (reference sequence). The CDR3 sequence is CASSSWTGGYEQFF. CDR3 coding DNA: TGTGCCAGCAGCTCCTGGACAGGGGGCTATGAGCAGTTCTTC.

The chain is built from TRBV4-1 and TRBJ1-2; 10 nucleotides line up with TRBD1. The CDR3 spans 15 residues. Per the germline V gene, CDR1 is MGHRA and CDR2 is YSYEKL. Losses at the gene ends were 1 base for V and 6 bases for J; bases not matched to a gene: 5. CDR3 sequence: CASSQADRGFDGYTF. The CDR3 DNA reads as TGCGCCAGCAGCCAAGCGGACAGGGGGTTCGATGGCTACACCTTC.

The table lists this clone with a few counts. The rearrangement uses TRBV4-3 and TRBJ2-5; possible D gene TRBD2, 6 bases. The ends were cut back, 5 bases at V and 3 bases at J, with 16 bases in the middle. The CDR3 loop spans 15 amino acids. The germline V gene has CDR1 LGHNA and CDR2 YSLEER. CDR3 in DNA: TGCGCCAGCAGCTTGATCTGGGGGGAGGAAGAGACCCAGTACTTC. This translates into CASSLIWGEEETQYF.

The chain uses TRBV3-1 (or the pseudogene TRBV3-2) and TRBJ1-3; D unresolved. The germline CDR1 and CDR2 sequences are LGHDT and YNNKEL (reference sequence). The CDR3 has 16 amino acids. V was clipped by 0 bases and J by 3 bases, with 12 bases between them. The chain's CDR3 is CASSQEGLSYGNTIYF. The CDR3 region has the DNA TGTGCCAGCAGCCAAGAAGGACTGTCTTATGGAAACACCATATATTTT.

This clone was observed once. The chain joins TRBV28 to TRBJ2-5, with 11 bases that match TRBD1. From germline, CDR1 is MDHEN and CDR2 SYDVKM. The CDR3 has 15 residues. Unmatched junction bases numbered 5, after V lost 3 bases and J lost 5 bases. The CDR3 region has the DNA TGTGCCAGCAGTTTCAGGACAGGGGGCGTGGAGACCCAGTACTTC. Translating gives CASSFRTGGVETQYF.

The gene calls are TRBV5-1 and TRBJ1-5; TRBD1 matches 8 bases. The CDR3 is 15 residues long. Per the germline V gene, CDR1 is SGHRS and CDR2 is YFSETQ. J lost 6 bases, V lost 2 bases, and 7 bases had no gene match. Written as DNA, the CDR3 is TGCGCCAGCAGCTTACAGGGGGAGTGGGGTCAGCCCCAGCATTTT. It yields the protein CASSLQGEWGQPQHF.

DNA for the CDR3: TGTGCCAGTAGTATTATGGCGGGAGGGCCTGAAACAGATACGCAGTATTTT. It encodes CASSIMAGGPETDTQYF. This chain connects TRBV19 to TRBJ2-3, with TRBD2 identical over 9 bases. The V gene end was trimmed by 3 bases and the J gene end by 3 bases; junction bases not matched to a gene: 10. CDR1 is LNHDA, CDR2 SQIVND, per germline (reference sequence). The CDR3 has 17 amino acids.

The rearrangement joins TRBV28 to TRBJ2-4; D possibly corresponds to TRBD2 (6 bases). This CDR3 comprises 15 residues. The germline V and J ends were trimmed by 0 bases and 16 bases, with 22 bases remaining between them. Germline V gene sequence: CDR1 MDHEN, CDR2 SYDVKM. The CDR3 coding sequence is TGTGCCAGCAGTTTATGGTCTAGGCGCGGGGCTTCTTTATACTTC. Translation gives CASSLWSRRGASLYF.

The gene calls are TRBV24-1 and TRBJ2-2; D perhaps matches TRBD1 (5 bases). Trimming cost V 5 bases and J 6 bases, with 9 bases left between them. Germline V lookup: CDR1 KGHDR, CDR2 SFDVKD. The CDR3 contains 13 residues. As DNA, the CDR3 is TGTGCCACCAGTGGACAGTTGGCCGGGGAGCTGTTTTTT. This codes for CATSGQLAGELFF.

This clone was recorded a few times. The chain combines TRBV6-5 with TRBJ2-7, with TRBD1 matching over 7 bases. V dropped 6 bases and J dropped 7; count of bases not matched to a gene: 12. The CDR3 extends over 14 amino acids. Per germline, CDR1 MNHEY and CDR2 SVGAGI. For the CDR3, the DNA is TGTGCCAGCAGCCCCCGGACAGGTGGGCGAGAGCAGTACTTC. Protein: CASSPRTGGREQYF.

The rearrangement uses TRBV7-6 and TRBJ2-3; TRBD2 matches 7 bases. The CDR3 is 16 residues long. CDR1 SGHVS and CDR2 FNYEAQ come from the germline V gene. Losses at the gene ends were 2 bases for V and 0 bases for J; bases not matched to a gene: 5. In nucleotides, the CDR3 is TGTGCCAGCAGCTTATCTGGAGCGGGAAGCACAGATACGCAGTATTTT. It specifies CASSLSGAGSTDTQYF.

This chain joins TRBV29-1 and TRBJ1-4, with D tentatively TRBD1 (5 bases). The germline CDR1 and CDR2 sequences are SQVTM and ANQGSEA. The CDR3 sequence is 11 residues long. V was clipped by 4 bases and J by 8 bases, with 8 bases between them. The CDR3 is CSVGQREKLFF. The CDR3 DNA reads TGCAGCGTTGGACAGCGCGAAAAACTGTTTTTT.

This chain connects TRBV2 to TRBJ2-3, with 10 bases aligning to TRBD2. Trimming removed 10 bases from V and 2 bases from J; junction bases left unmatched: 6. This CDR3 contains 14 residues. The germline V gene encodes CDR1 SNHLY and CDR2 FYNNEI. The CDR3 protein is CATSSGGFTDTQYF. For the CDR3, the DNA is TGTGCCACCTCTAGCGGGGGATTCACAGATACGCAGTATTTT.

The chain carries TRBV5-1 and TRBJ2-1; 7 bases align to TRBD2. The trim removed 5 bases at V and 0 bases at J, leaving 5 bases unmatched. Germline CDR1 reads SGHRS; CDR2 reads YFSETQ. The CDR3 loop spans 15 amino acids. CDR3 protein: CASSASGSSYNEQFF. The DNA for the CDR3 is TGCGCCAGCAGTGCTAGCGGTAGCTCCTACAATGAGCAGTTCTTC.

This sequence joins TRBV4-1 and TRBJ2-3; 7 bases align to TRBD2. CDR1 is MGHRA, CDR2 YSYEKL, per germline. This CDR3 is built from 15 residues. The V segment lost 5 bases and the J segment 5 bases; nucleotides outside the gene matches: 10. The CDR3 here is CASSSPSSGRDTQYF. The CDR3 DNA follows: TGCGCCAGCAGCTCCCCGAGTAGCGGGCGAGATACGCAGTATTTT.

The gene calls are TRBV7-2 and TRBJ1-2; D unclear. The CDR3 totals 12 residues. Germline values: CDR1 SGHTA, CDR2 FQGNSA. V gave up 2 bases and J gave up 4 bases, with 5 bases separating them. The CDR3 DNA follows: TGTGCCAGCAGCTTAACACCCTATGGCTACACCTTC. This encodes CASSLTPYGYTF.

In this sample, this clone turned up once. The CDR3 here is CASSNSGGREAFF. DNA for the CDR3: TGTGCCAGCTCAAACTCCGGCGGGAGGGAAGCTTTCTTT. V and J are TRBV18 and TRBJ1-1; D remains unclear. CDR1 is KGHSH, CDR2 LQKENI, per germline. The CDR3 is 13 amino acids. V shed 5 bases and J shed 8 bases, with 15 bases lying between them.

J is TRBJ2-5 and V is TRBV11-3; the D gene is possibly TRBD1 (5 bases). Germline V gene lookup returns CDR1 SGHNT and CDR2 YENEEA. Trimming took 3 bases from V and 2 from J, leaving 13 bases between them. The CDR3 is 15 residues long. The CDR3 DNA is TGTGCCAGCAGCTTGGGCAGGGAAGGTCAAGAGACCCAGTACTTC. As protein: CASSLGREGQETQYF.

The CDR3 nucleotides are TGTGCCAGCAGTTACTCGAGAGGACAGGGGGTCACTGAAGCTTTCTTT. This translates into CASSYSRGQGVTEAFF. This sequence joins TRBV6-2 or TRBV6-3 and TRBJ1-1; 10 bases line up with TRBD1. In germline, CDR1 is MNHEY, CDR2 SVGEGT. The CDR3 length is 16 residues. Trimming took 0 bases from V and 4 from J; bases not matched to a gene: 5.

The chain couples TRBV29-1 to TRBJ1-2; D possibly corresponds to TRBD1 (6 bases). This CDR3 comprises 14 residues. Germline CDR1 and CDR2: SQVTM and ANQGSEA. The germline V and J ends were trimmed by 4 bases and 2 bases, with 14 bases remaining between them. The CDR3 DNA is TGCAGCGTTGCGTCAGGGGTTAAAAACTATGGCTACACCTTC. This sequence encodes CSVASGVKNYGYTF.

This chain's CDR3 is CATKKGANTGELFF. CDR3 coding DNA: TGTGCCACCAAAAAGGGGGCGAACACCGGGGAGCTGTTTTTT. V and J are TRBV24-1 and TRBJ2-2; tentative D call: TRBD1 (6 bases). The V end was cut by 8 bases, the J end by 0 bases, with 9 bases between. Germline V gives CDR1 KGHDR, CDR2 SFDVKD. The CDR3 covers 14 residues.